Below, 20 T cell receptor beta chains from the same sample are listed, as sequenced in a study of blood T cell repertoires in COVID-19. Here immunoSEQ multiplex PCR was the method, and the copy in TCRdb shows in-frame clones only, minus some. Of 180,000 or so clones in the sample, 80% to 90% were seen once. Source material: peripheral blood. These TCRs come from a man between 60 and 75 years old with acute or convalescent COVID-19.

The rearrangement links TRBV7-9 to TRBJ1-1; 7 nucleotides line up with TRBD1. V lost 5 bases to trimming and J lost 7 bases; unmatched junction nucleotides: 7. The length of the CDR3 is 13 residues. Germline loops: CDR1 SEHNR, CDR2 FQNEAQ (reference sequence). CDR3: CASSIQGHVEAFF. As DNA, the CDR3 is TGTGCCAGCAGCATACAGGGGCATGTTGAAGCTTTCTTT.

The rearrangement uses TRBV7-9 and TRBJ1-4, with 9 bases fitting TRBD1. Trimming took 5 bases from V and 0 from J; bases not matched to a gene: 7. CDR3 length equals 17 residues. Germline-derived CDR1 and CDR2 are SEHNR and FQNEAQ (reference sequence). CDR3 amino acids: CASSPGQGIATNEKLFF. The CDR3 DNA reads TGTGCCAGCAGCCCAGGACAGGGGATCGCAACTAATGAAAAACTGTTTTTT.

The chain employs TRBV10-3 and TRBJ1-3; TRBD1 matches 7 bases. V trimming: 9 bases; J trimming: 2 bases; junction bases outside the gene matches: 13. This CDR3 is built from 16 residues. Looked up from germline, CDR1 is ENHRY and CDR2 is SYGVKD. CDR3: CAIAPGPTGAGNTIYF. The CDR3 DNA reads as TGTGCCATTGCCCCGGGACCTACAGGGGCTGGAAACACCATATATTTT.

The gene calls are TRBV6-1 and TRBJ2-3; TRBD2 aligns across 7 bases. The V and J ends lost 3 bases and 1 base, in that order; junction bases with no gene match: 4. Germline V gene data show CDR1 as MNHNS and CDR2 as SASEGT. This CDR3 contains 15 residues. This CDR3 is CASSDGGWGTDTQYF. The CDR3 DNA reads TGTGCCAGCAGTGACGGGGGGTGGGGCACAGATACGCAGTATTTT.

The J gene is TRBJ2-1, the V gene TRBV11-2; D is ambiguous. The V gene's germline CDR1 is SGHAT and CDR2 FQNNGV. The CDR3 runs 14 residues. Trimming cost V 7 bases and J 3 bases, with 13 bases left between them. In DNA, the CDR3 is TGTGCCAGCACCAAGAGTGAGTTCTACAATGAGCAGTTCTTC. Translating gives CASTKSEFYNEQFF.

The chain has TRBV5-1 and TRBJ1-4; 7 nucleotides line up with TRBD1. Losses at the gene ends were 4 bases for V and 6 bases for J; bases not matched to a gene: 6. Germline V gene sequence: CDR1 SGHRS, CDR2 YFSETQ. The CDR3 has 14 residues. The CDR3, as DNA: TGCGCCAGCAGCCCGGGACAGACTTATGAAAAACTGTTTTTT. Its translation: CASSPGQTYEKLFF.

This chain uses TRBV9 with TRBJ2-7; 13 nucleotides match TRBD2. J was trimmed by 8 bases and V by 0 bases; bases with no gene match: 8. The CDR3 runs to 16 residues. Germline V gene lookup returns CDR1 SGDLS and CDR2 YYNGEE. The CDR3 loop is CASSVGSSGTSGKQYF. The CDR3 bases are TGTGCCAGCAGCGTAGGATCTTCCGGGACTAGCGGGAAGCAGTACTTC.

This clone was seen a single time. The gene calls are TRBV18 and TRBJ2-1, with 8 bases matching TRBD2. Germline-derived CDR1 and CDR2 are KGHSH and LQKENI. Unmatched junction bases numbered 3, after V lost 5 bases and J lost 6 bases. This CDR3 contains 13 residues. CDR3 sequence (DNA): TGTGCCAGCTCAGAAACTAGCGGCAATGAGCAGTTCTTC. Translation gives CASSETSGNEQFF.

The chain joins TRBV27 to TRBJ2-7; 8 bases are shared with TRBD1. This CDR3 has 13 residues. Germline CDR1 and CDR2: MNHEY and SMNVEV (reference sequence). V was clipped by 3 bases and J by 9 bases; unmatched bases: 7. CDR3 in DNA: TGTGCCAGCAGTTTCCCGGGGACAGGAAGGCAGTACTTC. Protein product: CASSFPGTGRQYF.

J is TRBJ2-7 and V is TRBV4-1; TRBD2 matches 7 bases. Per the germline V gene, CDR1 is MGHRA and CDR2 is YSYEKL. Trimming at V came to 1 base and at J to 5 bases, leaving 2 bases not matched to a gene. The CDR3 extends over 13 amino acids. The CDR3 loop reads CASSQGSGNEQYF. In DNA form, the CDR3 reads TGCGCCAGCAGCCAAGGGAGCGGGAACGAGCAGTACTTC.

The rearrangement links TRBV9 to TRBJ1-6, with D unclear. The CDR3 consists of 15 residues. Trimming removed 3 bases at V and 5 bases at J, with 12 bases between. Germline V gene data show CDR1 as SGDLS and CDR2 as YYNGEE. CDR3 nucleotides: TGTGCCAGCAGCGCCAACCTTCAGGATAATTCACCCCTCCACTTT. As protein: CASSANLQDNSPLHF.

The chain carries TRBV27 and TRBJ1-5; TRBD1 matches 7 bases. CDR1 is MNHEY and CDR2 is SMNVEV in the germline V gene (reference sequence). The CDR3 is 15 residues long. The trim removed 4 bases at V and 3 bases at J, leaving 6 bases unmatched. The CDR3 sequence: CASSSNRGDNQPQHF. CDR3 nucleotides: TGTGCCAGCAGTTCTAACAGGGGTGACAATCAGCCCCAGCATTTT.

This clone came up once. The chain couples TRBV10-3 to TRBJ2-1, with no clear D. V was shortened by 0 bases and J by 6 bases, with 3 bases between the two germline ends. CDR3 length: 12 residues. Germline V gene lookup returns CDR1 ENHRY and CDR2 SYGVKD. This CDR3 is CAISESANEQFF. CDR3 nucleotide sequence: TGTGCCATCAGTGAGTCGGCCAATGAGCAGTTCTTC.

The chain links TRBV7-2 to TRBJ1-6; possibly TRBD1 for D (5 bases). Trimming removed 0 bases at V and 7 bases at J, with 10 bases between. CDR1 is SGHTA, CDR2 FQGNSA, per germline. There are 15 residues in the CDR3. Written as DNA, the CDR3 is TGTGCCAGCAGCTTAGCGGGGGGGGTAAATTCACCCCTCCACTTT. This translates into CASSLAGGVNSPLHF.

The V gene is TRBV6-2 or TRBV6-3, the J gene TRBJ2-3, with 8 bases matching TRBD2. There are 16 residues in the CDR3. CDR1 is MNHEY, CDR2 SVGEGT, per germline. V shed 4 bases, J shed 2 bases, and the junction held 8 bases outside the gene matches. The CDR3 loop is CASSSPGRGSTDTQYF. In DNA form, the CDR3 reads TGTGCCAGCAGTTCCCCCGGGAGGGGGTCCACAGATACGCAGTATTTT.

This rearrangement joins TRBV28 to TRBJ2-7; 10 bases match TRBD1. The germline V gene encodes CDR1 MDHEN and CDR2 SYDVKM. The CDR3 length is 15 residues. J was trimmed by 5 bases and V by 3 bases; bases with no gene match: 7. Written as DNA, the CDR3 is TGTGCCAGCAGTTTTGGGGGACAGGGGTTCAACGAGCAGTACTTC. Translation: CASSFGGQGFNEQYF.

V and J are TRBV2 and TRBJ2-7; D perhaps matches TRBD1 (5 bases). This CDR3 region has 15 residues. Trimming took 5 bases from V and 2 from J, leaving 16 bases between them. Germline values: CDR1 SNHLY, CDR2 FYNNEI. The CDR3 nucleotides are TGTGCCAGCAGTAAGGACAACAACCCCACCTACGAGCAGTACTTC. Amino acid sequence: CASSKDNNPTYEQYF.

The rearrangement uses TRBV3-1 (or the pseudogene TRBV3-2) and TRBJ2-1, with D uncertain. Trimming took 4 bases from V and 0 from J, leaving 13 bases between them. Germline assignment: CDR1 LGHDT and CDR2 YNNKEL (reference sequence). The CDR3 length is 16 residues. The CDR3 DNA sequence: TGTGCCAGCAGCCCTCACCCCTCCAGCTCCTACAATGAGCAGTTCTTC. Translation: CASSPHPSSSYNEQFF.

V gene TRBV11-2 combines with J gene TRBJ2-3, with a weak D call TRBD2 (5 bases). This CDR3 comprises 15 residues. V lost 1 base and J lost 0, with 8 bases in between. The germline CDR1 and CDR2 sequences are SGHAT and FQNNGV. This CDR3 is CASSLVSGSTDTQYF. Written as DNA, the CDR3 is TGTGCCAGCAGCTTAGTCTCGGGGAGCACAGATACGCAGTATTTT. Full variable domain (rest looked up from reference TRBV11-2 and TRBJ2-3): EAGVAQSPRYKIIEKRQSVAFWCNPISGHATLYWYQQILGQGPKLLIQFQNNGVVDDSQLPKDRFSAERLKGVDSTLKIQPAKLEDSAVYLCASSLVSGSTDTQYFGPGTRLTVL.

The genes are TRBV13 and TRBJ2-3, with 12 bases fitting TRBD2. This CDR3 comprises 18 residues. Germline V gene data show CDR1 as PRHDT and CDR2 as FYEKMQ (reference sequence). Trimming cost V 5 bases and J 7 bases; bases outside gene matches: 16. The CDR3 DNA follows: TGTGCCAGCAGCCCTCGGACTAGCGGGAACCTAACATCAAATACGCAGTATTTT. Protein product: CASSPRTSGNLTSNTQYF.